This TCR beta chain comes out of a study of blood T cell repertoires in COVID-19. About the research overall: Acute and convalescent COVID-19 specimens originated in the United States, Italy and Spain. PBMCs, B-cell-depleted T cells, or T cells were the source of the cDNA or gDNA that made up the material.

In the authors' workflow: Researchers report that nucleated cell counts were estimated from reference gene primer amplification. Sequenced by immunoSEQ multiplex PCR; TCRdb stores in-frame clones only, minus some. The V and J calls and clone size are taken from that table; D and trimming were inferred from the DNA. The data contain about 240,000 clones, approximately 85% of them seen just once; the ten biggest clones take up around 12%. The sample consisted of peripheral blood. The receptor was derived from a man older than 75 with acute or convalescent COVID-19.

The CDR3 sequence is CASSQGLAAYNEQFF. For the CDR3, the DNA is TGTGCCAGCAGCCAAGGCCTAGCGGCATACAATGAGCAGTTCTTC. V and J are TRBV14 and TRBJ2-1, with 7 bases lining up with TRBD2. V was clipped by 1 base and J by 4 bases; unmatched bases: 4. CDR3 length: 15 residues. Germline loops: CDR1 SGHDN, CDR2 FVKESK.